This T cell receptor (beta chain) was identified in a study of T cell responses to AZD1222 COVID-19 vaccine. Trimming removed 1 base from V and 8 bases from J, with 7 bases in between. Germline V gene sequence: CDR1 SGHAT, CDR2 FQNNGV. The CDR3 runs to 12 residues. The study's findings and limits: The donor cohort was predominantly white British with a female majority, and clonal diversity may have been underestimated.

The table lists this clone with a count of one. What it recognizes is unknown. Measured with immunoSEQ multiplex PCR; TCRdb has only the in-frame clones, and not every one. Of 200,000 or so clones listed, around 92% were seen once; the top ten hold about 9.4%. V is TRBV11-2 and J is TRBJ2-3; D might be TRBD2 (5 bases). Sequences were derived from peripheral blood, sampled on day 0 of AZD1222 vaccination. This TCR derives from an adult in good health. CDR3 coding DNA: TGTGCCAGCAGCTTAGCCGCGGGTACGCAGTATTTT. Translation: CASSLAAGTQYF. The variable domain in full, completed from reference TRBV11-2 and TRBJ2-3, reads EAGVAQSPRYKIIEKRQSVAFWCNPISGHATLYWYQQILGQGPKLLIQFQNNGVVDDSQLPKDRFSAERLKGVDSTLKIQPAKLEDSAVYLCASSLAAGTQYFGPGTRLTVL.